This passage covers 13 T cell receptor beta chains from one sample sequenced in a study of cytotoxic CD8 clonotypes in ibrutinib-treated CLL. Profiling relied on immunoSEQ multiplex PCR, and the TCRdb table lists in-frame clones only, not all of them. This sample has about 140,000 clones; around 93% occur once, and the top ten carry roughly a tenth. Sequencing used PBMCs, obtained after 12 months of ibrutinib treatment. The receptors were sampled from a human donor with chronic lymphocytic leukemia.

J is TRBJ1-5 and V is TRBV6-5; TRBD1 is a possible D gene (6 bases). The CDR3 has 15 amino acids. CDR1 is MNHEY and CDR2 is SVGAGI in the germline V gene. Trimming took 10 bases from V and 5 from J, leaving 21 bases between them. CDR3 in DNA: TGTGCCACCCGGCCCACTGGGGGCAGGCATCAGCCCCAGCATTTT. It yields the protein CATRPTGGRHQPQHF.

This chain uses TRBV28 with TRBJ2-1, with TRBD2 as a possible D gene (7 bases). The CDR3 covers 15 residues. Trimming shortened V by 8 bases and J by 6 bases, and 20 bases separated the two germline ends. Looked up from germline, CDR1 is MDHEN and CDR2 is SYDVKM. In DNA, the CDR3 is TGTGCCAGCCGTACCGCCGGGGGGCAGAGCAATGAGCAGTTCTTC. It specifies CASRTAGGQSNEQFF.

The chain recombines TRBV18 with TRBJ2-1, with D maybe TRBD1 (6 bases). Germline CDR1 KGHSH, CDR2 LQKENI. The CDR3 has 13 residues. Trimming took 4 bases from V and 5 from J, leaving 9 bases between them. The CDR3: CASSQGENNEQFF. In nucleotides, the CDR3 is TGTGCCAGCTCACAGGGGGAGAACAATGAGCAGTTCTTC.

The chain uses TRBV2 and TRBJ2-7, with 8 nucleotides matching TRBD2. V was pared by 1 base and J by 3 bases, with 5 bases of the junction left unmatched. Germline V lookup: CDR1 SNHLY, CDR2 FYNNEI. The length of the CDR3 is 15 residues. The CDR3, as DNA: TGTGCCAGCAGTGAAGAAGCGGGAGCCTTCTACGAGCAGTACTTC. The encoded protein is CASSEEAGAFYEQYF.

The V and J genes are TRBV7-2 and TRBJ2-7, with TRBD1 matching 8 bases. V shed 4 bases, J shed 2 bases, and the junction held 4 bases outside the gene matches. The CDR3 covers 14 residues. Germline V lookup: CDR1 SGHTA, CDR2 FQGNSA. The CDR3 DNA reads TGTGCCAGCAGCTCGTCGGACAGGGCCTACGAGCAGTACTTC. Its protein is CASSSSDRAYEQYF.

This clone came up a few times. V gene TRBV18 combines with J gene TRBJ1-5; D not certain. Per germline, CDR1 KGHSH and CDR2 LQKENI. The CDR3 runs 12 residues. V lost 0 bases to trimming and J lost 6 bases, with 3 bases between them. DNA of the CDR3: TGTGCCAGCTCACCACCGGGTCAGCCCCAGCATTTT. As protein: CASSPPGQPQHF.

V gene TRBV11-2 combines with J gene TRBJ2-4, with 7 bases aligning to TRBD1. V shed 4 bases, J shed 6 bases, and the junction held 6 bases outside the gene matches. The CDR3 is made up of 14 amino acids. Germline CDR1 reads SGHAT; CDR2 reads FQNNGV. The CDR3 DNA follows: TGTGCCAGCAGCTCTGGACAGGTCATAAACATTCAGTACTTC. This codes for CASSSGQVINIQYF.

This sequence joins TRBV19 and TRBJ1-1; D ambiguous. CDR1 LNHDA and CDR2 SQIVND come from the germline V gene (reference sequence). V was shortened by 10 bases and J by 5 bases, with 14 bases between the two germline ends. The CDR3 consists of 12 residues. CDR3 loop: CATRFRDTEAFF. The DNA for the CDR3 is TGTGCCACCCGATTCCGGGATACTGAAGCTTTCTTT. The entire variable domain, with the rest obtained from reference TRBV19 and TRBJ1-1, is as follows: DGGITQSPKYLFRKEGQNVTLSCEQNLNHDAMYWYRQDPGQGLRLIYYSQIVNDFQKGDIAEGYSVSREKKESFPLTVTSAQKNPTAFYLCATRFRDTEAFFGQGTRLTVV.

The genes are TRBV9 and TRBJ2-7; 9 nucleotides agree with TRBD1. The ends lost 3 bases at V and 3 bases at J; junction bases unmatched: 7. The germline V gene has CDR1 SGDLS and CDR2 YYNGEE. CDR3 length: 15 residues. As DNA, the CDR3 is TGTGCCAGCAGCGGAGGGACAGGGAAATTCTACGAGCAGTACTTC. Translated, it gives CASSGGTGKFYEQYF. Drawing the rest from reference TRBV9 and TRBJ2-7, the complete variable domain is DSGVTQTPKHLITATGQRVTLRCSPRSGDLSVYWYQQSLDQGLQFLIQYYNGEERAKGNILERFSAQQFPDLHSELNLSSLELGDSALYFCASSGGTGKFYEQYFGPGTRLTVT.

This clone has a handful of counts. This chain uses TRBV28 with TRBJ2-3, with a weak D call TRBD2 (5 bases). The CDR3 is 12 amino acids. CDR1 is MDHEN and CDR2 is SYDVKM in the germline V gene. The V end lost 6 bases, the J end lost 1 base, and 5 bases lay between the germline ends. The CDR3 region is CASSGGTDTQYF. The CDR3 region has the DNA TGTGCCAGCAGCGGGGGCACAGATACGCAGTATTTT.

The chain is built from TRBV7-9 and TRBJ2-7, with a weak D call TRBD1 (8 bases). The V end lost 5 bases, the J end lost 7 bases, and 21 bases lay between the germline ends. Germline CDR1 and CDR2: SEHNR and FQNEAQ (reference sequence). This CDR3 contains 15 residues. The CDR3: CASSPRGGQVGEQYF. As DNA, the CDR3 is TGTGCCAGCAGCCCCAGGGGGGGACAGGTTGGTGAGCAGTACTTC. The complete variable domain, with remaining parts taken from reference TRBV7-9 and TRBJ2-7, reads DTGVSQNPRHKITKRGQNVTFRCDPISEHNRLYWYRQTLGQGPEFLTYFQNEAQLEKSRLLSDRFSAERPKGSFSTLEIQRTEQGDSAMYLCASSPRGGQVGEQYFGPGTRLTVT.

The CDR3 nucleotides read TGTGCCAGCAGCCCACCTCCTAGCGGGGCTTACAATGAGCAGTTCTTC. Amino acids: CASSPPPSGAYNEQFF. J is TRBJ2-1 and V is TRBV9, with 9 nucleotides matching TRBD2. V lost 4 bases, J lost 4 bases, and 9 bases stayed unmatched. Per the germline V gene, CDR1 is SGDLS and CDR2 is YYNGEE. The CDR3 spans 16 residues.

CDR3 region: CASSQAGGYTGELFF. DNA for the CDR3: TGTGCCAGCAGCCAAGCGGGAGGGTACACCGGGGAGCTGTTTTTT. V gene TRBV7-3 combines with J gene TRBJ2-2, with TRBD2 matching over 10 bases. CDR3 length: 15 residues. The trim removed 5 bases at V and 3 bases at J, leaving 3 bases unmatched. Germline assignment: CDR1 SGHTA and CDR2 FQGTGA.